A single sample is the source of the 16 T cell receptor beta chains below, sequenced in a study of blood T cell repertoires in COVID-19. TCRdb's copy holds only in-frame clones and misses some; the assay was immunoSEQ multiplex PCR. The table lists 180,000 or so clones, about 80% of them singletons, with 7.5% in the top ten. The sequencing input was PBMCs or T cells enriched from blood (not recorded which). The receptor source for this set is a man aged 35 to 55 who had recovered from COVID-19.

In DNA form, the CDR3 reads TGTGCCAGCAGCTTACGTGACAGGGACATAGGGAAGCAGTACTTC. Protein: CASSLRDRDIGKQYF. The V and J genes are TRBV7-9 and TRBJ2-7; 7 bases align to TRBD1. Trimming removed 2 bases from V and 8 bases from J; junction bases left unmatched: 12. Germline CDR1 SEHNR, CDR2 FQNEAQ (reference sequence). The CDR3 has 15 residues.

This clone occurred a few times. The gene calls are TRBV7-9 and TRBJ2-7; 8 bases match TRBD2. Germline trimming cut 5 bases from V and 5 bases from J; bases unmatched to any gene: 5. The CDR3 is made up of 13 amino acids. Germline-derived CDR1 and CDR2 are SEHNR and FQNEAQ (reference sequence). CDR3 in DNA: TGTGCCAGCAGCCCACTAGCGGTGCACGAGCAGTACTTC. The encoded protein is CASSPLAVHEQYF.

This clone occurred a few times. This chain joins TRBV27 and TRBJ1-5, with 12 nucleotides matching TRBD1. CDR1 is MNHEY, CDR2 SMNVEV, per germline (reference sequence). The V segment lost 2 bases and the J segment 5 bases; nucleotides outside the gene matches: 1. The CDR3 is 15 amino acids. The CDR3 protein is CASSLGTGGDQPQHF. Here the CDR3 DNA reads TGTGCCAGCAGTTTAGGGACAGGGGGCGATCAGCCCCAGCATTTT.

V and J are TRBV11-1 and TRBJ2-3, with D possibly being TRBD1 (6 bases). Trimming took off 5 bases at V and 2 bases at J, with 11 bases between the two ends. The germline CDR1 and CDR2 sequences are SGHAT and FQDESV (reference sequence). This CDR3 spans 14 amino acids. The CDR3 bases are TGTGCCAGCAGCCTCGACAGGTACACAGATACGCAGTATTTT. Translating gives CASSLDRYTDTQYF.

This chain uses TRBV9 with TRBJ1-4, with 11 bases aligning to TRBD1. Unmatched junction bases numbered 9, after V lost 4 bases and J lost 4 bases. The germline CDR1 and CDR2 sequences are SGDLS and YYNGEE. This CDR3 is 17 amino acids long. The CDR3 region has the DNA TGTGCCAGCAGCCAAGACGGACAGGGGGCTGGTAATGAAAAACTGTTTTTT. Encoded protein: CASSQDGQGAGNEKLFF.

This sequence joins TRBV7-9 and TRBJ1-2; D is unresolved. The CDR3 length is 17 residues. Germline CDR1 SEHNR, CDR2 FQNEAQ (reference sequence). V gave up 5 bases and J gave up 8 bases, with 27 bases separating them. In DNA, the CDR3 is TGTGCCAGCAGCCGTCTTTCCCAGCAGGCCCTAACCCTGGGCTACACCTTC. Encoded protein: CASSRLSQQALTLGYTF.

The genes are TRBV5-6 and TRBJ1-1; no firm D call. Looked up from germline, CDR1 is SGHDT and CDR2 is YYEEEE. V lost 6 bases and J lost 6, with 12 bases in between. The length of the CDR3 is 12 residues. CDR3 in amino acids: CASTAGAAEAFF. CDR3 in DNA: TGTGCCAGCACCGCTGGAGCGGCTGAAGCTTTCTTT.

This clone showed up just a few times. V is TRBV5-4 and J is TRBJ2-5, with 9 bases fitting TRBD2. Germline loops: CDR1 SGHNT, CDR2 YYREEE (reference sequence). CDR3 size: 15 residues. The trim removed 2 bases at V and 3 bases at J, leaving 5 bases unmatched. The CDR3 DNA reads TGTGCCAGCAGCTTAATTAGCGGGGGAAAAGAGACCCAGTACTTC. Residues: CASSLISGGKETQYF. Full variable domain (outside the CDR3, taken from reference TRBV5-4 and TRBJ2-5): ETGVTQSPTHLIKTRGQQVTLRCSSQSGHNTVSWYQQALGQGPQFIFQYYREEENGRGNFPPRFSGLQFPNYSSELNVNALELDDSALYLCASSLISGGKETQYFGPGTRLLVL.

The chain couples TRBV11-3 to TRBJ1-1; no reliable D call. The CDR3 consists of 13 residues. Germline values: CDR1 SGHNT, CDR2 YENEEA. Trimming stripped 0 bases from V and 5 bases from J, with 7 bases between. The DNA of the CDR3 is TGTGCCAGCAGCTTAGACCGGGAGACTGAAGCTTTCTTT. Translated: CASSLDRETEAFF.

This chain links TRBV3-1 (or the pseudogene TRBV3-2) with TRBJ1-5; D is undetermined. Trimming shortened V by 3 bases and J by 6 bases, and 9 bases separated the two germline ends. This CDR3 is built from 13 residues. Germline lookup yields CDR1 LGHDT and CDR2 YNNKEL (reference sequence). CDR3 amino acids: CASSHGVSQPQHF. The CDR3 region has the DNA TGTGCCAGCAGCCACGGGGTCAGTCAGCCCCAGCATTTT.

Turning to this clone: The same CDR3 also results from other DNA sequences found in this sample. The V call is TRBV7-8, the J call TRBJ1-2; D ambiguous. The CDR3 contains 13 residues. CDR1 is SGHVS and CDR2 is FQNEAQ in the germline V gene. Between the trimmed V and J ends, which lost 1 base and 2 bases, there was a span of 5 bases. In DNA form, the CDR3 reads TGTGCCAGCAGCTTAGGAGGCAACTATGGCTACACCTTC. Translation gives CASSLGGNYGYTF.

The gene calls are TRBV6-2 or TRBV6-3 and TRBJ2-5, with 10 bases aligning to TRBD2. This CDR3 has 20 amino acids. CDR1 is MNHEY, CDR2 SVGEGT, per germline. After removal of 6 bases from V and 5 bases from J, the junction contained 24 bases not matched to a gene. Here the CDR3 DNA reads TGTGCCAGCAGCCTATCGATAGCCGGGGTACTAGCGGGGCGCCGGGAGACCCAGTACTTC. Protein product: CASSLSIAGVLAGRRETQYF.

The rearrangement uses TRBV5-1 and TRBJ2-2; possibly TRBD2 for D (7 bases). Germline CDR1 reads SGHRS; CDR2 reads YFSETQ. V lost 7 bases to trimming and J lost 4 bases, with 17 bases between them. There are 15 residues in the CDR3. Here the CDR3 reads CASQWGGRVTGELFF. In nucleotides, the CDR3 is TGCGCCAGCCAATGGGGGGGCCGGGTCACCGGGGAGCTGTTTTTT.

This chain uses TRBV6-5 with TRBJ1-2; perhaps TRBD1 as D (5 bases). Germline V gene sequence: CDR1 MNHEY, CDR2 SVGAGI. Trimming stripped 6 bases from V and 8 bases from J, with 19 bases between. There are 14 residues in the CDR3. DNA of the CDR3: TGTGCCAGCAGGCTCCTCCGGGTTTCAGGGGGCTACACCTTC. As protein: CASRLLRVSGGYTF.

The V gene is TRBV4-1, the J gene TRBJ1-5; TRBD1 matches at 8 bases. This CDR3 has 17 residues. Per germline, CDR1 MGHRA and CDR2 YSYEKL. Trimming took 1 base from V and 5 from J; bases not matched to a gene: 10. The CDR3, as DNA: TGCGCCAGCAGCCAAGGACGGGCCCGGGACAGGTATCAGCCCCAGCATTTT. Encoded protein: CASSQGRARDRYQPQHF.

The rearrangement joins TRBV4-1 to TRBJ1-1; tentatively, D is TRBD1 (5 bases). V lost 2 bases and J 1 base, leaving 11 bases between the germline ends. CDR1 is MGHRA, CDR2 YSYEKL, per germline. The CDR3 loop spans 15 amino acids. The CDR3 region has the DNA TGCGCCAGCAGCCAATATGACAGAGCGAACACTGAAGCTTTCTTT. It specifies CASSQYDRANTEAFF.